The source of this T cell receptor (beta chain) is a study of cytomegalovirus exposure and HLA in healthy donors. The PCR contained 60 Vbeta and 13 Jbeta primers. Sequencing used immunoSEQ multiplex PCR; TCRdb keeps in-frame clones, though not all of them. The profile shows 110,000 or so clones, around 78% of them singletons. Only a few counts were recorded for this clone. The CDR3 has 16 residues. Per germline, CDR1 MDHEN and CDR2 SYDVKM. With V trimmed by 2 bases and J by 5 bases, 7 bases remained unmatched. This sequence originates from a male donor in good health and CMV-seronegative. The sequenced sample was PBMCs. The chain carries TRBV28 and TRBJ2-7; 12 bases are a match to TRBD2. The CDR3 DNA reads as TGTGCCAGCAGTTTACATAGCCTAGCGGGAGGGGACGAGCAGTACTTC. Protein product: CASSLHSLAGGDEQYF. Full variable domain (outside the CDR3, taken from reference TRBV28 and TRBJ2-7): DVKVTQSSRYLVKRTGEKVFLECVQDMDHENMFWYRQDPGLGLRLIYFSYDVKMKEKGDIPEGYSVSREKKERFSLILESASTNQTSMYLCASSLHSLAGGDEQYFGPGTRLTVT.